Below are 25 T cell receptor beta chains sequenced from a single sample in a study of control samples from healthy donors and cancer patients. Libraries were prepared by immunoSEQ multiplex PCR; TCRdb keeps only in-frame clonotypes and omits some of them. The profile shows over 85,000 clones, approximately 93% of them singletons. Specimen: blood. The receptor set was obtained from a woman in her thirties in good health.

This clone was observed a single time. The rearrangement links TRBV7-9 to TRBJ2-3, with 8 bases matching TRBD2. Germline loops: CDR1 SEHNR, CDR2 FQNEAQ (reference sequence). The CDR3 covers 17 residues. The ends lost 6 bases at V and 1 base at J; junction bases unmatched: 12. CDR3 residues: CASRPPGTRKRTDTQYF. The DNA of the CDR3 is TGTGCCAGCAGGCCCCCCGGGACTAGGAAACGCACAGATACGCAGTATTTT.

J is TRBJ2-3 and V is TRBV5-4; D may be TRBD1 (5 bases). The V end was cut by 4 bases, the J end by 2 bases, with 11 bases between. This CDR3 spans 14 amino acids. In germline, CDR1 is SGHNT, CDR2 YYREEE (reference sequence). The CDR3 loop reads CASSPLGDTDTQYF. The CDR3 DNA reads TGTGCCAGCAGCCCCTTAGGGGACACAGATACGCAGTATTTT.

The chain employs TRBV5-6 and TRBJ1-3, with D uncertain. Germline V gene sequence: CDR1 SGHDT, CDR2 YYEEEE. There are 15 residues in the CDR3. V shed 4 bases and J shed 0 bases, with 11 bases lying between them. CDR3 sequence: CASSGGSISGNTIYF. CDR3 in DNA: TGTGCCAGCAGCGGCGGAAGCATCTCTGGAAACACCATATATTTT.

The CDR3 nucleotides read TGTGCCAGCAGCCCCATGGGCACCTACTCTGGAAACACCATATATTTT. Its translation: CASSPMGTYSGNTIYF. The chain uses TRBV14 and TRBJ1-3; D gene ambiguous. The CDR3 spans 16 residues. V was clipped by 4 bases and J by 0 bases, with 13 bases between them. Germline V gene lookup returns CDR1 SGHDN and CDR2 FVKESK.

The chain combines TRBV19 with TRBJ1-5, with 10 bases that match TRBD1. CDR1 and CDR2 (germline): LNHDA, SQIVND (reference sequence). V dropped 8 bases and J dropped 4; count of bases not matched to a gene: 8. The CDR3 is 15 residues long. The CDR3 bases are TGTGCCAGTTGCAGGACAGGGGGGACTAATCAGCCCCAGCATTTT. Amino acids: CASCRTGGTNQPQHF.

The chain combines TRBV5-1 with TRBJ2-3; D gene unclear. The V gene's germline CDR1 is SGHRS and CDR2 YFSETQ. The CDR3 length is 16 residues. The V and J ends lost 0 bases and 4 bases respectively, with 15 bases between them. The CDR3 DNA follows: TGCGCCAGCAGCTTGGCGGAGAGCCTGTCCCCAGATACGCAGTATTTT. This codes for CASSLAESLSPDTQYF.

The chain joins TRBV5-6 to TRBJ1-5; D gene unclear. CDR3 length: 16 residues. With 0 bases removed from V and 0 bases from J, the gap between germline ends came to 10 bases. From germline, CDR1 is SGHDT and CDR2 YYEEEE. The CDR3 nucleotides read TGTGCCAGCAGCTTGGGCCCAACTTCTAGCAATCAGCCCCAGCATTTT. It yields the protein CASSLGPTSSNQPQHF.

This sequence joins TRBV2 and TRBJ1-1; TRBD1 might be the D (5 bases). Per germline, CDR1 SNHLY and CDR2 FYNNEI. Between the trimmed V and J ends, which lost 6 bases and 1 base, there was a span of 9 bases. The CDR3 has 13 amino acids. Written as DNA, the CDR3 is TGTGCCAGCAGGACAGAGCCGAACACTGAAGCTTTCTTT. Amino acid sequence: CASRTEPNTEAFF.

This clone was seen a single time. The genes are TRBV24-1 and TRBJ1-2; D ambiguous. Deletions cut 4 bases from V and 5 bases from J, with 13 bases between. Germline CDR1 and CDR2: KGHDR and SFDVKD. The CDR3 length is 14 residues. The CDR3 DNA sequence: TGTGCCACCAGTGAGCGTCGACAACCATATGGCTACACCTTC. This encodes CATSERRQPYGYTF.

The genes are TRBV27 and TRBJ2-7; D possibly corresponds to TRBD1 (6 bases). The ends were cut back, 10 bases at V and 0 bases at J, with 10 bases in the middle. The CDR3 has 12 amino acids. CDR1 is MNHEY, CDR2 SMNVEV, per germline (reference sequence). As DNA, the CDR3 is TGTGCCACCGCGGACAGCTCCTACGAGCAGTACTTC. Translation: CATADSSYEQYF.

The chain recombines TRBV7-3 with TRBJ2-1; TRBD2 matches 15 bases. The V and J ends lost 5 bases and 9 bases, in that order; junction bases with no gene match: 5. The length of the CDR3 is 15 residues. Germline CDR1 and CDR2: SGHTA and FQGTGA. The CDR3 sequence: CASSLGLAGGFEQFF. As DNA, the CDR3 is TGTGCCAGCAGCCTGGGACTAGCGGGAGGTTTTGAGCAGTTCTTC.

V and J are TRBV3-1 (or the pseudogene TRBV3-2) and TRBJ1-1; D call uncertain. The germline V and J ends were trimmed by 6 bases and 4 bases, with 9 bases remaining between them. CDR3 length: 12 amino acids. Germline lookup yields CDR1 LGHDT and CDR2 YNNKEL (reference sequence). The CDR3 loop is CASRNEGTEAFF. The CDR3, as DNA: TGTGCCAGCAGAAACGAGGGCACTGAAGCTTTCTTT.

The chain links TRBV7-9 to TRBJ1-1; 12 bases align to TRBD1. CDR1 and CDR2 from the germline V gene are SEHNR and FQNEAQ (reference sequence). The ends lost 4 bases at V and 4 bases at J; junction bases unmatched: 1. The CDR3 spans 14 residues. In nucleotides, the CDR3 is TGTGCCAGCAGCTGGGACAGGGGGCTCACTGAAGCTTTCTTT. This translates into CASSWDRGLTEAFF.

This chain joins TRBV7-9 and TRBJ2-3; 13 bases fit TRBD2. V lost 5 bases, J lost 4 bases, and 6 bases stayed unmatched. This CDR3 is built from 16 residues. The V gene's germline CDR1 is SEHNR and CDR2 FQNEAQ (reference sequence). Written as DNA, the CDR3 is TGTGCCAGCAGCCCCCCGGGACTAGCGGGATCAGATACGCAGTATTTT. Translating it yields CASSPPGLAGSDTQYF. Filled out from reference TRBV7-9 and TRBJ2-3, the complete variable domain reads DTGVSQNPRHKITKRGQNVTFRCDPISEHNRLYWYRQTLGQGPEFLTYFQNEAQLEKSRLLSDRFSAERPKGSFSTLEIQRTEQGDSAMYLCASSPPGLAGSDTQYFGPGTRLTVL.

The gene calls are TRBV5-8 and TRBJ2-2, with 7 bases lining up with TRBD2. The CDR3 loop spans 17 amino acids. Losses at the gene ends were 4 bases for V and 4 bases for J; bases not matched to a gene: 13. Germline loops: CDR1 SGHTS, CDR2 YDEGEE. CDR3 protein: CASSPSTSVRTTGELFF. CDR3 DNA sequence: TGTGCCAGCAGCCCCTCAACTAGCGTTCGTACCACCGGGGAGCTGTTTTTT.

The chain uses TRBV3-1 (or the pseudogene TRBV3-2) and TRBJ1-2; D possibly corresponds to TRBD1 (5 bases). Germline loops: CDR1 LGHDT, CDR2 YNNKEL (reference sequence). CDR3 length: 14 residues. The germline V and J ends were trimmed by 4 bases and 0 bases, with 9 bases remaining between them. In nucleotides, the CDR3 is TGTGCCAGCAGCCGGGACCGAACTAACTATGGCTACACCTTC. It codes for CASSRDRTNYGYTF.

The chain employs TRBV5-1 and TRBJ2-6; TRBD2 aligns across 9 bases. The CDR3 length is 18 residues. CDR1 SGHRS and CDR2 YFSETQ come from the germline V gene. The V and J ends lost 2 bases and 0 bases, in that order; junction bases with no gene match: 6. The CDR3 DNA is TGCGCCAGCAGCTTTACAGCGGGGGGAACCTCTGGGGCCAACGTCCTGACTTTC. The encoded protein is CASSFTAGGTSGANVLTF.

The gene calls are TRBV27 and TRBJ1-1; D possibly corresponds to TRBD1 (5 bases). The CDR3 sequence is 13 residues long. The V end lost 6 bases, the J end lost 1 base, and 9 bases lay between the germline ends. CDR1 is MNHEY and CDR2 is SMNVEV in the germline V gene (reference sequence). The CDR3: CASRPQGNTEAFF. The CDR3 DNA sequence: TGTGCCAGCAGGCCCCAGGGGAACACTGAAGCTTTCTTT.

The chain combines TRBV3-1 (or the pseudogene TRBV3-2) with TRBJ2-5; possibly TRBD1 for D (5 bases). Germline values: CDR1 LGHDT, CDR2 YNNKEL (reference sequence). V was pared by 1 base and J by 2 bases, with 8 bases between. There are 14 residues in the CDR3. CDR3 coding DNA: TGTGCCAGCAGCCAAGGGGGCACACAAGAGACCCAGTACTTC. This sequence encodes CASSQGGTQETQYF.

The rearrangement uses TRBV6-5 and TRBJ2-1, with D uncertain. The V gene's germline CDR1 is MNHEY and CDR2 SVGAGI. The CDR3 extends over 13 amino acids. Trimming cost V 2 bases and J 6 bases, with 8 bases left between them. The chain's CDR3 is CASSYQGRNEQFF. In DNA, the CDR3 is TGTGCCAGCAGTTACCAAGGGCGCAATGAGCAGTTCTTC.

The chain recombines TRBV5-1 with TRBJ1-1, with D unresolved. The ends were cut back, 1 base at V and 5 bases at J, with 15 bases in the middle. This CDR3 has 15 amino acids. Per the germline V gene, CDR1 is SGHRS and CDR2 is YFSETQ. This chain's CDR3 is CASSLYPDPSTEAFF. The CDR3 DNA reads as TGCGCCAGCAGCTTGTACCCAGATCCTTCGACTGAAGCTTTCTTT.

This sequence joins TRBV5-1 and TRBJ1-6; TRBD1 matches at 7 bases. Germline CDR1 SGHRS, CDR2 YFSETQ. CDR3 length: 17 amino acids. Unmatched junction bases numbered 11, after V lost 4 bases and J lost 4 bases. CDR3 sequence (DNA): TGCGCCAGCAGCCAGGGACAGCTTACCGTTTATAATTCACCCCTCCACTTT. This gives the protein CASSQGQLTVYNSPLHF.

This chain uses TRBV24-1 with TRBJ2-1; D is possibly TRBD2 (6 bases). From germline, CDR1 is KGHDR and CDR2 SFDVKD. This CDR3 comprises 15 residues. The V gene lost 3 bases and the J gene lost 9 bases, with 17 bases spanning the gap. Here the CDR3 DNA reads TGTGCCACCAGTGATGGGGAGGACTATTGGTTTGAGCAGTTCTTC. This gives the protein CATSDGEDYWFEQFF.

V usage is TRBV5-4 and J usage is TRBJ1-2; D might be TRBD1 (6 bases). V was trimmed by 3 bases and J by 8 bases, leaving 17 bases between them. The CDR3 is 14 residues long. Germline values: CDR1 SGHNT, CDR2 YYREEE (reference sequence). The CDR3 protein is CASSSTLGGRGYTF. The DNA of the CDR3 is TGTGCCAGCAGCTCGACTTTAGGGGGGAGGGGCTACACCTTC.

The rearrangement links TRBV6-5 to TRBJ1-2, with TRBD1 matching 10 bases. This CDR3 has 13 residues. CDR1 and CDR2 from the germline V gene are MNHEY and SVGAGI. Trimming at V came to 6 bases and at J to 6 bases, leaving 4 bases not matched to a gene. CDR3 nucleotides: TGTGCCAGCAGCCCGGGACAGGGGAATGGCTACACCTTC. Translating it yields CASSPGQGNGYTF.